Below are 31 T cell receptor beta chains sequenced from a single sample in a study of blood T cells in healthy people across ages. Then a second PCR, running roughly 7 to 11 cycles, was carried out with a sample-barcoded 5' primer and a J-beta primer mix. TCRdb reprocessed the 5' RACE reads via MiXCR and lists one record per CDR3 protein. This sample has approximately 580,000 distinct CDR3 sequences, with less than 25% found just once. In addition, the sample was reused for a study of T cells of mothers and their children.

Sequencing used blood. The receptors were sampled from a boy younger than 18 in good health.

The chain recombines TRBV6-2 or TRBV6-3 with TRBJ2-7; TRBD2 is a possible D gene (6 bases). Deletions cut 6 bases from V and 5 bases from J, with 14 bases between. Germline CDR1 is MNHEY and CDR2 is SVGEGT. The CDR3 runs 13 residues. CDR3 DNA: TGTGCCAGCAGCCTCGGACTAATAAACGAGCAGTACTTC. Translated: CASSLGLINEQYF.

This clonotype has a count of ten or more. The rearrangement uses TRBV20-1 and TRBJ2-1; possibly TRBD2 for D (5 bases). Trimming cost V 6 bases and J 10 bases, with 19 bases left between them. Germline V gives CDR1 DFQATT, CDR2 SNEGSKA (reference sequence). The CDR3 spans 13 residues. CDR3 in amino acids: CSAPDSPSSEQFF. CDR3 bases: TGCAGTGCCCCGGACTCCCCCTCGTCGGAGCAGTTCTTC.

This clonotype appeared many times. The rearrangement joins TRBV29-1 to TRBJ2-5; the match to TRBD2 covers 7 bases. The J segment lost 2 bases and the V segment lost 6 bases, leaving 9 bases of the junction unmatched. The CDR3 contains 14 residues. Germline V lookup: CDR1 SQVTM, CDR2 ANQGSEA. In DNA, the CDR3 is TGCAGCGTCCTCATGGGAGGGGATCAAGAGACCCAGTACTTC. It specifies CSVLMGGDQETQYF.

This clonotype has more than one count but fewer than ten. The chain carries TRBV2 and TRBJ2-3; 8 bases align to TRBD2. The CDR3 runs to 14 residues. The V segment lost 7 bases and the J segment 0 bases; nucleotides outside the gene matches: 3. In germline, CDR1 is SNHLY, CDR2 FYNNEI. CDR3 sequence reads: CASIRGGSTDTQYF. CDR3 DNA: TGTGCCAGCATACGGGGGGGAAGCACAGATACGCAGTATTTT. Variable domain in full (rest from reference TRBV2 and TRBJ2-3): EPEVTQTPSHQVTQMGQEVILRCVPISNHLYFYWYRQILGQKVEFLVSFYNNEISEKSEIFDDQFSVERPDGSNFTLKIRSTKLEDSAMYFCASIRGGSTDTQYFGPGTRLTVL.

This clonotype occurred a few times. This chain joins TRBV7-3 and TRBJ2-3; 9 nucleotides match TRBD2. With 5 bases clipped from V and 4 bases from J, the junction kept 16 bases outside the gene matches. The CDR3 covers 18 residues. CDR1 and CDR2 (germline): SGHTA, FQGTGA. The CDR3 region is CASSTTRAGGRAPDTQYF. CDR3 in DNA: TGTGCCAGCAGCACAACAAGGGCCGGCGGGAGGGCCCCAGATACGCAGTATTTT.

This clonotype was recorded many times. Here the CDR3 DNA reads TGCGCCAGCAGTTATGGCGCCGAGGAGCAGTTCTTC. This codes for CASSYGAEEQFF. The V call is TRBV5-1, the J call TRBJ2-5; D gene uncertain. The DNA end lines up better with TRBJ2-1; the J call may be wrong. Germline CDR1 and CDR2: SGHRS and YFSETQ. CDR3 length: 12 residues.

The rearrangement links TRBV7-2 to TRBJ2-1, with D perhaps matching TRBD1 (6 bases). Deletions cut 1 base from V and 6 bases from J, with 16 bases between. The CDR3 runs 16 residues. The V gene's germline CDR1 is SGHTA and CDR2 FQGNSA. In DNA form, the CDR3 reads TGTGCCAGCAGCTTAGGAGGGCAGGGGCCCCTCAATGAGCAGTTCTTC. Its translation: CASSLGGQGPLNEQFF.

The chain uses TRBV4-3 and TRBJ2-7; 7 bases align to TRBD1. The V segment lost 0 bases and the J segment 4 bases; nucleotides outside the gene matches: 12. CDR1 and CDR2 from the germline V gene are LGHNA and YSLEER. CDR3 length equals 17 residues. The DNA for the CDR3 is TGCGCCAGCAGCCAAGATAGGCTTACAGGGGTGGGTTACGAGCAGTACTTC. Translating gives CASSQDRLTGVGYEQYF.

The chain combines TRBV20-1 with TRBJ1-4, with D unresolved. Trimming took off 0 bases at V and 16 bases at J, with 9 bases between the two ends. Germline V gene data show CDR1 as DFQATT and CDR2 as SNEGSKA (reference sequence). This CDR3 has 10 residues. Here the CDR3 reads CSARDSGPFF. The CDR3 nucleotides read TGCAGTGCTAGAGATTCTGGACCGTTTTTT.

This clonotype was recorded a few times. The rearrangement uses TRBV7-2 and TRBJ1-2; D remains unclear. Germline V gene lookup returns CDR1 SGHTA and CDR2 FQGNSA. The ends were cut back, 5 bases at V and 8 bases at J, with 15 bases in the middle. The CDR3 sequence is 13 residues long. The CDR3 loop reads CASSVSFGGGYTF. The CDR3 DNA reads TGTGCCAGCAGCGTCTCGTTTGGAGGAGGCTACACCTTC. The whole variable domain, filled in from reference TRBV7-2 and TRBJ1-2, reads GAGVSQSPSNKVTEKGKDVELRCDPISGHTALYWYRQSLGQGLEFLIYFQGNSAPDKSGLPSDRFSAERTGGSVSTLTIQRTQQEDSAVYLCASSVSFGGGYTFGSGTRLTVV.

This clonotype was counted only a few times. The V gene is TRBV28, the J gene TRBJ1-6, with D uncertain. The CDR3 totals 14 residues. Trimming removed 2 bases at V and 3 bases at J, with 5 bases between. In germline, CDR1 is MDHEN, CDR2 SYDVKM. For the CDR3, the DNA is TGTGCCAGCAGTTTAGAGGACTATAATTCACCCCTCCACTTT. Translated: CASSLEDYNSPLHF.

This sequence joins TRBV7-2 and TRBJ1-5; TRBD1 aligns across 8 bases. The germline CDR1 and CDR2 sequences are SGHTA and FQGNSA. There are 14 residues in the CDR3. Trimming removed 5 bases from V and 7 bases from J; junction bases left unmatched: 7. CDR3 nucleotide sequence: TGTGCCAGCAGCCCTGGGACAGGCGGACAGCCCCAGCATTTT. Translation: CASSPGTGGQPQHF.

The chain's CDR3 is CASSQVVSVSATEAFF. The DNA of the CDR3 is TGCGCCAGCAGCCAAGTAGTAAGCGTCTCGGCCACTGAAGCTTTCTTT. This chain connects TRBV4-3 to TRBJ1-1; D not certain. The V gene lost 1 base and the J gene lost 4 bases, with 16 bases spanning the gap. From germline, CDR1 is LGHNA and CDR2 YSLEER. This CDR3 is built from 16 residues.

V usage is TRBV28 and J usage is TRBJ2-5; no clear D. The J call may not be correct, given that the DNA end is closer to TRBJ2-7. The CDR3 covers 13 residues. The germline gives CDR1 MDHEN, CDR2 SYDVKM. The CDR3 nucleotides are TGTGCCAGCGTCAGGCTCCTCTCCTACGAGCAGTACTTC. It yields the protein CASVRLLSYEQYF.

This clonotype was found many times. J is TRBJ2-5 and V is TRBV4-3; 8 bases fit TRBD2. V lost 0 bases and J lost 3; bases outside the gene matches: 3. The germline V gene encodes CDR1 LGHNA and CDR2 YSLEER. The CDR3 contains 15 residues. CDR3 amino acids: CASSQEGGLEETQYF. The CDR3, as DNA: TGCGCCAGCAGCCAAGAGGGGGGACTAGAAGAGACCCAGTACTTC.

This clonotype appeared once. This chain uses TRBV5-1 with TRBJ2-2; 8 nucleotides align to TRBD2. Per the germline V gene, CDR1 is SGHRS and CDR2 is YFSETQ. V lost 0 bases, J lost 8 bases, and 3 bases stayed unmatched. CDR3 length: 14 residues. The CDR3 coding sequence is TGCGCCAGCAGCTTGGAGAGCGGGAGAGGGGAGCTGTTTTTT. Translating it yields CASSLESGRGELFF. The full variable domain, in which reference TRBV5-1 and TRBJ2-2 provide the parts outside the CDR3, is KAGVTQTPRYLIKTRGQQVTLSCSPISGHRSVSWYQQTPGQGLQFLFEYFSETQRNKGNFPGRFSGRQFSNSRSEMNVSTLELGDSALYLCASSLESGRGELFFGEGSRLTVL.

This clonotype was seen ten or more times. The J gene is TRBJ2-7, the V gene TRBV28; the match to TRBD1 covers 11 bases. The CDR3 runs to 15 residues. The germline V gene encodes CDR1 MDHEN and CDR2 SYDVKM. V gave up 5 bases and J gave up 3 bases; unmatched junction bases: 6. CDR3 loop: CASSPGQGAFYEQYF. In nucleotides, the CDR3 is TGTGCCAGCAGTCCTGGACAGGGGGCCTTCTACGAGCAGTACTTC.

The chain couples TRBV7-2 to TRBJ2-2, with D possibly matching TRBD2 (6 bases). The CDR3 spans 16 residues. Per germline, CDR1 SGHTA and CDR2 FQGNSA. V was clipped by 3 bases and J by 4 bases, with 15 bases between them. CDR3 residues: CASSFIWDLSTGELFF. The CDR3 DNA reads as TGTGCCAGCAGCTTTATTTGGGACTTATCCACCGGGGAGCTGTTTTTT.

This clonotype came up a few times. The chain carries TRBV11-3 and TRBJ2-1; D call uncertain. CDR1 SGHNT and CDR2 YENEEA come from the germline V gene. This CDR3 has 16 residues. V was clipped by 3 bases and J by 3 bases, with 15 bases between them. The CDR3 spells CASSFGPMNNYNEQFF. The CDR3 DNA is TGTGCCAGCAGCTTTGGACCGATGAATAACTACAATGAGCAGTTCTTC.

The J gene is TRBJ1-1, the V gene TRBV6-2 or TRBV6-3, with TRBD1 as a possible D gene (6 bases). CDR1 MNHEY and CDR2 SVGEGT come from the germline V gene. This CDR3 spans 13 amino acids. This CDR3 is CAVGGPRNTEAFF. CDR3 sequence (DNA): TGTGCGGTGGGGGGGCCGAGGAACACTGAAGCTTTCTTT.

The V gene is TRBV28, the J gene TRBJ2-7; 9 bases match TRBD2. The J segment lost 3 bases and the V segment lost 3 bases, leaving 6 bases of the junction unmatched. The length of the CDR3 is 15 residues. Germline values: CDR1 MDHEN, CDR2 SYDVKM. The CDR3 reads CASSFRGTSSYEQYF. For the CDR3, the DNA is TGTGCCAGCAGTTTTCGGGGGACTAGCAGCTACGAGCAGTACTTC.

This clonotype was seen only a few times. The chain has TRBV7-9 and TRBJ2-1, with D perhaps matching TRBD1 or TRBD2 (6 bases each). Deletions cut 5 bases from V and 5 bases from J, with 22 bases between. Germline V gives CDR1 SEHNR, CDR2 FQNEAQ (reference sequence). The CDR3 consists of 17 residues. CDR3 in DNA: TGTGCCAGCAGCCCCAAGGAGGGACATAATTTGAACAATGAGCAGTTCTTC. Translating it yields CASSPKEGHNLNNEQFF.

The chain employs TRBV5-4 and TRBJ2-2, with 10 bases fitting TRBD2. Germline CDR1 reads SGHNT; CDR2 reads YYREEE (reference sequence). The CDR3 consists of 16 residues. The ends lost 1 base at V and 7 bases at J; junction bases unmatched: 7. The CDR3 here is CASSLMIAGGFGELFF. The CDR3 DNA sequence: TGTGCCAGCAGCTTGATGATAGCGGGGGGATTCGGGGAGCTGTTTTTT.

This clonotype was recorded many times. The J gene is TRBJ2-5, the V gene TRBV6-6, with D perhaps being TRBD1 or TRBD2 (6 bases each). Near its end, the DNA agrees better with TRBJ2-1, so the J call may be wrong. The CDR3 spans 11 residues. CDR1 is MNHNY and CDR2 is SVGAGI in the germline V gene (reference sequence). The chain's CDR3 is CASTPGGGQFF. The CDR3 nucleotides are TGTGCCAGCACCCCAGGAGGGGGGCAGTTCTTC.

The chain uses TRBV28 and TRBJ2-6, with 9 bases fitting TRBD1. Germline V CDR1 and CDR2: MDHEN, SYDVKM. V was pared by 7 bases and J by 1 base, with 8 bases of the junction left unmatched. The CDR3 has 17 amino acids. The CDR3 loop reads CASTQQGAGSGANVLTF. DNA of the CDR3: TGTGCCAGCACACAACAGGGGGCAGGTTCTGGGGCCAACGTCCTGACTTTC.

This clonotype was seen a few times. An end of the junction does not agree with germline; a read error may underlie this. This chain uses TRBV12-3 or TRBV12-4 with TRBJ2-3; 11 bases line up with TRBD2. The CDR3 loop spans 15 amino acids. CDR3 nucleotide sequence: TGTGCCAGCACCCTAGGACTAGCGGGCACGGATACGCAGTATTTT. Translated, it gives CASTLGLAGTDTQYF.

The chain couples TRBV29-1 to TRBJ1-2; the D gene is possibly TRBD1 (5 bases). The V gene lost 5 bases and the J gene lost 4 bases, with 20 bases spanning the gap. The CDR3 has 15 residues. Per the germline V gene, CDR1 is SQVTM and CDR2 is ANQGSEA. CDR3 region: CSVFEPGWYIYGYTF. The CDR3 DNA reads as TGCAGCGTTTTCGAACCAGGGTGGTATATCTATGGCTACACCTTC.

The chain joins TRBV6-5 to TRBJ2-5; 8 bases map to TRBD1. Germline V gene sequence: CDR1 MNHEY, CDR2 SVGAGI. This CDR3 spans 13 amino acids. With 5 bases clipped from V and 5 bases from J, the junction kept 4 bases outside the gene matches. The CDR3 spells CASSRTGFETQYF. The CDR3 DNA reads TGTGCCAGCAGTCGGACAGGGTTCGAGACCCAGTACTTC.

The rearrangement joins TRBV3-1 to TRBJ1-2; D uncertain. V was clipped by 1 base and J by 8 bases, with 8 bases between them. Germline V gives CDR1 LGHDT, CDR2 YNNKEL (reference sequence). This CDR3 spans 12 amino acids. The chain's CDR3 is CASSQGGIGYTF. DNA of the CDR3: TGTGCCAGCAGCCAAGGCGGAATCGGCTACACCTTC. Complete variable domain (other parts from reference TRBV3-1 and TRBJ1-2): DTAVSQTPKYLVTQMGNDKSIKCEQNLGHDTMYWYKQDSKKFLKIMFSYNNKELIINETVPNRFSPKSPDKAHLNLHINSLELGDSAVYFCASSQGGIGYTFGSGTRLTVV.

The CDR3 is CASTPGDRNQPQHF. The DNA of the CDR3 is TGTGCCAGCACACCGGGGGATCGCAATCAGCCCCAGCATTTT. The V gene is TRBV6-5, the J gene TRBJ1-5; D is perhaps TRBD1 (5 bases). Trimming removed 7 bases at V and 2 bases at J, with 12 bases between. The CDR3 spans 14 residues. Germline-derived CDR1 and CDR2 are MNHEY and SVGAGI.

This clonotype has a handful of counts. V is TRBV7-8 and J is TRBJ1-6, with D hard to call. This CDR3 contains 15 residues. V shed 0 bases and J shed 5 bases, with 8 bases lying between them. Looked up from germline, CDR1 is SGHVS and CDR2 is FQNEAQ. The CDR3 sequence: CASSLANKNNSPLHF. DNA for the CDR3: TGTGCCAGCAGCTTAGCAAATAAAAATAATTCACCCCTCCACTTT.